This entry concerns a single T cell receptor (beta chain). Its antigen is not identified. In preparing the TRB cDNA libraries, 5' RACE with UMI labels was used. No DNA is given; TCRdb re-called the 5' RACE reads and lists each CDR3 protein once. The clone table shows more than 100,000 distinct CDR3 sequences, with the ten largest holding 0.41%. This sample was taken from a study of CXCR3-negative and CXCR3-positive naive CD8 T cells. In the study overall: A total of 150 million or so TRB reads was generated, with about 1.5 +/- 0.3 million per library.

Study-wide findings and caveats: Naive cells that were CXCR3-positive had more hydrophobic TRB CDR3s (compared with CXCR3-negative naive cells).

Germline loops: CDR1 MNHEY, CDR2 SVGAGI. The CDR3 is made up of 15 amino acids. The sorter processed each CD8+ T cell subset in triplicate at 250,000 to 300,000 cells apiece. The chain joins TRBV6-5 to TRBJ2-7. Sequencing used naive CXCR3+ CD8+ T cells from blood. Documented subset: CD45RO-CCR7+CD27+CD95- naive CD8+ T cells expressing CXCR3 (TNR3+). This TCR came from a human donor in good health. Some clones in this sample may be carry-over from other donors' samples. The CDR3 loop reads CASSYSNKPPYEQYF.